The clone carrying this T cell receptor beta chain was observed at least ten times. Its antigen is not known. This sample was included in a study of beta chain features in type 1 diabetes. At the level of the study: On cell yields, gender and age, patients and healthy donors were similar.

As every portion of the isolated RNA was reverse transcribed, the sequencing read expressed TCRB transcripts. Sequencing was performed with immunoSEQ multiplex PCR; in TCRdb, only in-frame clones are kept and a portion is missing. Seen here are about 340,000 clones, 9.3% observed once, and the top ten hold roughly 1%. Germline assignment: CDR1 SEHNR and CDR2 FQNEAQ (reference sequence). J lost 3 bases, V lost 6 bases, and 3 bases had no gene match. This CDR3 region has 13 residues. Study results and caveats: PCR may have favored shorter templates equally in patients and controls. TCRB CDR3s were moderately but significantly shorter in Type 1 diabetes patients in all four CD4+ subsets. Junctions at VDJ sites from type 1 diabetes patients had fewer insertions and more deletions. Cells carrying high TCR expression could end up over-represented when cDNA is sequenced.

Input material: central memory CD4+ T cells from blood. This clonotype originated in a man aged 30 to 39 with type 1 diabetes. This chain connects TRBV7-9 to TRBJ1-1; the match to TRBD1 covers 8 bases. The CDR3 is CASRHRGDTEAFF. The CDR3 bases are TGTGCCAGCAGGCACAGGGGGGACACTGAAGCTTTCTTT.